This entry features one T cell receptor (beta chain) sequence. Germline CDR1 reads SGHRS; CDR2 reads YFSETQ. V shed 1 base, J shed 2 bases, and the junction held 1 base outside the gene matches. The CDR3 has 16 amino acids. Original data processing: Amplification from reference gene primers served as the basis for estimated nucleated cell counts. The assay was immunoSEQ multiplex PCR, and TCRdb's table has in-frame clones only and misses some. V and J calls plus clone size are reproduced from that table; the DNA served to infer D and trimming. The sample shows approximately 65,000 clones, roughly 80% of them seen only once. This entry comes from a study of blood T cell repertoires in COVID-19. Overall study context: The United States, Italy and Spain were the sources of the acute and convalescent COVID-19 samples. T cells, B-cell-depleted T cells, or PBMCs provided the cDNA or gDNA that served as material.

The genes are TRBV5-1 and TRBJ2-6; 9 bases are a match to TRBD1. The specimen was peripheral blood. The clonotype originates from a man aged 55 to 70 with acute or convalescent COVID-19. CDR3 protein: CASSLTGGAGANVLTF. DNA of the CDR3: TGCGCCAGCAGCTTGACAGGGGGCGCTGGGGCCAACGTCCTGACTTTC.